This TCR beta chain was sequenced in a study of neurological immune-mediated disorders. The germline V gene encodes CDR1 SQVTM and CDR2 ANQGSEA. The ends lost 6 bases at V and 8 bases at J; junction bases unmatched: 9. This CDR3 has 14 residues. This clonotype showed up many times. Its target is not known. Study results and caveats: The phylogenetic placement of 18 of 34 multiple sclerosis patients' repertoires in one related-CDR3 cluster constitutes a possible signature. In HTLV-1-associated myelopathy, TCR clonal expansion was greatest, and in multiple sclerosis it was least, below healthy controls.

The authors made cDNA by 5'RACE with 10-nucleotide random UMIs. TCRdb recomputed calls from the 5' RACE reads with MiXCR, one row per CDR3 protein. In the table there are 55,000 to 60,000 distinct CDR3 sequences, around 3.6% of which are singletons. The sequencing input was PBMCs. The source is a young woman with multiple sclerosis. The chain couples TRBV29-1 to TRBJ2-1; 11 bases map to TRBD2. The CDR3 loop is CSVPGLAELYEQFF. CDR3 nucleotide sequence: TGCAGCGTGCCGGGACTAGCGGAGTTGTATGAGCAGTTCTTC.